The rows below give T cell receptor beta chains drawn from one sample of a study of blood T cells in healthy people across ages. In TCRdb, the 5' RACE reads were re-called with MiXCR into one record per CDR3 protein. The sample shows about 780,000 distinct CDR3 sequences, roughly 24% of them seen only once. The sample also formed part of further work on T cells of mothers and their children.

The sequenced sample was blood. The receptors were sampled from a boy under 18 in good health. CDR3s include the opening cysteine and the closing phenylalanine or tryptophan. Rows give clone size only sometimes, using once, few, many, or a class for an expanded clone.

CASSLQGGSTEAFF	many	TRBJ1-1	TRBV3-1
CASSPAIGGSYNEQFF	NA	TRBJ2-1	TRBV7-6
CATSRPLVGEGYTF	NA	TRBJ1-2	TRBV15
CASSIQDGKDVIQYF	few	TRBJ2-4	TRBV7-9
CASSPLSRGGDEQYF	NA	TRBJ2-7	TRBV5-6
CASSLGPIPTNYGYTF	NA	TRBJ1-2	TRBV7-3
CASSSTGQPSYEQYF	NA	TRBJ2-7	TRBV6-2/TRBV6-3
CSVAADYFNEQFF	NA	TRBJ2-1	TRBV29-1
CSVLGTGAFF	NA	TRBJ1-1	TRBV29-1
CASSAGQSNEKLFF	NA	TRBJ1-4	TRBV5-1
CASSLSPSGYQETQYF	many	TRBJ2-5	TRBV5-4
CASSLKFRKQVGAEQFF	NA	NA	TRBV5-1
CAWSVGNFYGYTF	NA	TRBJ1-2	TRBV30
CATTGQAGGETQYF	NA	TRBJ2-5	TRBV7-9
CASSAGGPTDTQYF	few	TRBJ2-3	TRBV6-4
CASSPGGQGTHSNQPQHF	NA	TRBJ1-5	TRBV5-5
CASSVSLSSGNTIYF	NA	TRBJ1-3	TRBV6-1
CASSLAAGDTQYF	few	TRBJ2-3	TRBV7-3
CSALLFGGRPQETQYF	NA	TRBJ2-5	TRBV29-1
CASSGGARTGELFF	few	TRBJ2-2	TRBV2
CASSLTGGSEQYF	NA	NA	TRBV7-9
CAWGRDRVGGSSYNEQFF	NA	TRBJ2-1	TRBV30
CSAPDLYNEQFF	NA	TRBJ2-1	TRBV20-1
CASSQDGDWREQYF	few	TRBJ2-7	TRBV3-1
CASSLILDSNEQFF	few	TRBJ2-1	TRBV4-1
CASSQGQGKAGSYEQYF	few	TRBJ2-7	TRBV3-1
CASSVDGFPNYGYTF	once	TRBJ1-2	TRBV9
CAISAASYNEQFF	NA	TRBJ2-1	TRBV10-3
CASSVDGQVNEKLFF	few	TRBJ1-4	TRBV9
CASSLVGGALYEQYF	NA	NA	TRBV11-2
CASSLPRDRGNNEQFF	NA	TRBJ2-1	TRBV12-3/TRBV12-4
CAARGDRATEAFF	NA	TRBJ1-1	TRBV10-3
CASSLDRSAETQYF	NA	NA	TRBV7-9
CSVSGAAETQYF	many	TRBJ2-5	TRBV29-1
CSSASLTGIFRDYPDNEQFF	NA	TRBJ2-1	TRBV20-1
CASSSATSDRELFF	NA	TRBJ2-2	TRBV5-1
CASSNPPWVTYEQYF	NA	NA	TRBV5-6
CASRQGVRNTEAFF	NA	TRBJ1-1	TRBV6-5
CASSVDRYQETQYF	few	TRBJ2-5	TRBV9
CASRIYHGGLEKTQYF	NA	NA	TRBV5-1
CASSSHRWGWEKLFF	once	TRBJ1-4	TRBV7-2
CAAIGAGVHNEQFF	NA	TRBJ2-1	TRBV28
CASSSGSWGGRITAHTQYF	few	TRBJ2-3	TRBV7-9
CASRPRDIRYEQYF	NA	TRBJ2-7	TRBV2
CASSPGLAYSYEQYF	few	TRBJ2-7	TRBV9
CATSRGDRGRWDTQYF	NA	TRBJ2-5	TRBV15
CSARVGGDYGYTF	many	TRBJ1-2	TRBV20-1
CATSRDRTSTDTQYF	few	TRBJ2-3	TRBV15
CASSWDRDPGELFF	NA	TRBJ2-2	TRBV10-1
CASSSGVAGNTIYF	NA	TRBJ1-3	TRBV7-9
CSARDRGGYTF	few	TRBJ1-2	TRBV20-1
CSVGAGGYYGYTF	NA	TRBJ1-2	TRBV29-1
CASSTGVHEQYF	NA	TRBJ2-7	TRBV2
CASSPQLAGYNEQFF	NA	NA	TRBV12-3/TRBV12-4
CAWSTLNRLAETQYF	NA	TRBJ2-5	TRBV30
CASSQASGGPNEQFF	NA	TRBJ2-1	TRBV3-1
CSARDSGLSNEQFF	NA	TRBJ2-1	TRBV20-1